The next 27 T cell receptor beta chains were all read from a single sample in a study of T cell clonality in common variable immunodeficiency. Method: immunoSEQ multiplex PCR; TCRdb's copy keeps in-frame clones and lacks some. The profile covers about 42,000 clones, none occurring a single time. Sequencing used peripheral blood mononuclear cells. The source of these receptors is a person between 18 and 75 years old in good health.

In the case of this clone: The CDR3 extends 3 residues past the end of the read, so its final part is completed from the germline J gene. The chain couples TRBV7-8 to TRBJ2-1, with TRBD2 matching 9 bases. Germline V gene data show CDR1 as SGHVS and CDR2 as FQNEAQ. CDR3 length equals 13 residues. V lost 8 bases and J lost 6; bases outside the gene matches: 5. CDR3 in amino acids: CASGSGGPNEQFF. CDR3 DNA, as far as it was read: TGTGCCAGCGGGAGCGGGGGGCCCAATGAG.

This clone was seen repeatedly, ten times or more. CDR3 bases read: TGTGCCAGCAGCGACCGACTAGCGGGAGATGTGGGTGAG. It yields the protein CASSDRLAGDVGE. The whole CDR3 region reads CASSDRLAGDVGEQFF. The chain couples TRBV14 to TRBJ2-1; 12 bases match TRBD2. The read is 3 residues too short to cover the CDR3 end, so that end is filled in from the germline J gene. Trimming removed 5 bases from V and 9 bases from J; junction bases left unmatched: 11. Germline CDR1 reads SGHDN; CDR2 reads FVKESK. The length of the CDR3 is 16 residues. The variable domain in full, with the rest retrieved from reference TRBV14 and TRBJ2-1, is EAGVTQFPSHSVIEKGQTVTLRCDPISGHDNLYWYRRVMGKEIKFLLHFVKESKQDESGMPNNRFLAERTGGTYSTLKVQPAELEDSGVYFCASSDRLAGDVGEQFFGPGTRLTVL.

For this clone: The CDR3 goes on 3 residues after the read ends, and that part is filled in from the germline J gene. The chain couples TRBV7-9 to TRBJ2-5; tentatively, D is TRBD2 (5 bases). The CDR3 length is 13 residues. The germline gives CDR1 SEHNR, CDR2 FQNEAQ (reference sequence). V lost 8 bases to trimming and J lost 5 bases, with 15 bases between them. The CDR3 reads CASHLLVGETQYF. The CDR3 bases that were read are TGTGCCAGCCACCTACTAGTAGGGGAGACC.

This clone occurred a few times. Its ends do not fully match the called genes, so a read error is possible. From the germline J gene comes the end of the CDR3, since the read stops 3 residues before it. The same CDR3 is also encoded by other DNA sequences in this sample. The chain is built from TRBV18 and TRBJ1-3; D gene ambiguous. The CDR3 consists of 14 residues. The V gene's germline CDR1 is KGHSH and CDR2 LQKENI. The CDR3 loop reads CASSPAGLGNTIYF. Partial CDR3 DNA: TGTGCCAGCTCACCCGCGGGCCTTGGAAACACA.

This clone was counted at least ten times. The CDR3 end falls 3 residues outside the read, so it is completed with the germline J gene. The chain links TRBV9 to TRBJ2-1, with a possible D match to TRBD2 (5 bases). The CDR3 sequence is 13 residues long. Trimming pared 2 bases from V and 6 bases from J, leaving 9 bases between. CDR1 is SGDLS and CDR2 is YYNGEE in the germline V gene. The CDR3: CASSVGLSNEQFF. Incomplete CDR3 DNA: TGTGCCAGCAGCGTCGGACTGTCCAATGAG.

As regards this clone: The read ends 3 residues before the CDR3 terminus; that terminus is restored from the germline J gene. The chain is built from TRBV5-1 and TRBJ1-2; 9 nucleotides line up with TRBD1. Germline V gene lookup returns CDR1 SGHRS and CDR2 YFSETQ. The CDR3 loop spans 14 amino acids. Incomplete CDR3 DNA: TGCGCCAGCAGCCAAACGGGACAGGGAGGGATC. Translated, it gives CASSQTGQGGI. The complete CDR3 reads CASSQTGQGGIYTF. Full variable domain (missing parts from reference TRBV5-1 and TRBJ1-2): KAGVTQTPRYLIKTRGQQVTLSCSPISGHRSVSWYQQTPGQGLQFLFEYFSETQRNKGNFPGRFSGRQFSNSRSEMNVSTLELGDSALYLCASSQTGQGGIYTFGSGTRLTVV.

Ten or more counts support this clone. The sequence runs out 3 residues before the end of the CDR3; the remainder is reconstructed from the germline J gene. The genes are TRBV9 and TRBJ2-3; tentative D call: TRBD2 (5 bases). Per germline, CDR1 SGDLS and CDR2 YYNGEE. This CDR3 contains 12 residues. V lost 6 bases and J 6 bases, leaving 11 bases between the germline ends. Incomplete CDR3 DNA: TGTGCCAGCACCGCCTCGGGGGATACG. The encoded protein is CASTASGDT. The full CDR3 protein is CASTASGDTQYF.

This clone was picked up many times. At one end, the junction sequence differs from germline, possibly due to a read error. Read coverage stops 3 residues before the CDR3 terminus; the germline J gene supplies the remainder. J is TRBJ1-4 and V is TRBV4-2; TRBD1 might be the D (6 bases). The CDR3 is made up of 18 amino acids. Germline assignment: CDR1 LGHNA and CDR2 YNFKEQ. The CDR3 DNA, read in part, is TGCGCCAGCAGCCAAGATGCCAGGGGCGCGTGGGGGAATGAAAAA. Translation gives CASSQDARGAWGNEK. The full CDR3 sequence reads CASSQDARGAWGNEKLFF.

This clone was seen repeatedly, ten times or more. The read halts 3 residues ahead of the CDR3 end, with the missing end drawn from the germline J gene. This chain links TRBV19 with TRBJ2-5, with D perhaps matching TRBD1 (6 bases). CDR1 is LNHDA, CDR2 SQIVND, per germline (reference sequence). Trimming took off 5 bases at V and 3 bases at J, with 10 bases between the two ends. CDR3 length: 13 residues. The sequenced CDR3 bases are TGTGCCAGTAGTGGGACACTCGAAGAGACC. Translated: CASSGTLEET. The whole CDR3 is CASSGTLEETQYF.

This clone has at least ten counts. From the germline J gene comes the end of the CDR3, since the read stops 3 residues before it. This chain uses TRBV2 with TRBJ2-7; possibly TRBD2 for D (7 bases). V was cut by 6 bases and J by 6 bases, with 18 bases left in between. The CDR3 is 14 residues long. Germline V gives CDR1 SNHLY, CDR2 FYNNEI. Incomplete CDR3 DNA: TGTGCCAGCAGGGGGGGGCTGTCCCGCAGCGAG. Its protein product is CASRGGLSRSE. The entire CDR3 is CASRGGLSRSEQYF.

This clone was observed at least ten times. The CDR3 extends 3 residues past the end of the read, so its final part is completed from the germline J gene. J is TRBJ1-1 and V is TRBV5-1, with D perhaps TRBD1 (6 bases). V was clipped by 4 bases and J by 2 bases, with 15 bases between them. Germline-derived CDR1 and CDR2 are SGHRS and YFSETQ. CDR3 size: 15 residues. CDR3 residues: CASSGTGGRNTEAFF. The part of the CDR3 DNA that was read is TGCGCCAGCAGCGGCACTGGGGGCAGAAACACTGAA.

This clone has at least ten counts. The read ends 3 residues shy of where the CDR3 ends; the end is completed using the germline J gene. The J gene is TRBJ2-5, the V gene TRBV5-1, with D possibly TRBD2 on 5 matching bases. This CDR3 comprises 14 residues. Germline V gives CDR1 SGHRS, CDR2 YFSETQ. V lost 4 bases to trimming and J lost 5 bases, with 15 bases between them. The CDR3 spells CASSTPPERETQYF. The CDR3 DNA, read in part, is TGCGCCAGCAGCACCCCCCCCGAGCGGGAGACC.

This clone was counted ten times or more. From the germline J gene comes the end of the CDR3, since the read stops 3 residues before it. The J gene is TRBJ2-2, the V gene TRBV19, with D tentatively TRBD1 (5 bases). The CDR3 loop spans 12 amino acids. CDR1 and CDR2 from the germline V gene are LNHDA and SQIVND (reference sequence). The V end was cut by 3 bases, the J end by 7 bases, with 6 bases between. This chain's CDR3 is CASSIRGGELFF. The DNA read from the CDR3 is TGTGCCAGTAGTATTAGGGGCGGGGAG.

On this clone: The missing CDR3 end, 3 residues past where the read stops, is filled in from the germline J gene. The gene calls are TRBV7-7 and TRBJ1-5; D call uncertain. The CDR3 is made up of 15 amino acids. In germline, CDR1 is SSHAT, CDR2 FNYEAQ (reference sequence). The CDR3 protein is CASSVGLASTDPQHF. The CDR3 DNA, read in part, is TGTGCCAGCAGCGTTGGACTAGCGAGCACAGATCCC.

This clone was found many times. The read stops 3 residues short of the end of the CDR3; the missing end is completed from the germline J gene. The gene calls are TRBV6-1 and TRBJ1-2, with D possibly being TRBD1 (6 bases). The CDR3 runs 16 residues. V lost 2 bases, J lost 4 bases, and 17 bases lay in between. Germline V CDR1 and CDR2: MNHNS, SASEGT. Incomplete CDR3 DNA: TGTGCCAGCAGTGAACAGGGGTCCACAACTCTCTATGGC. It yields the protein CASSEQGSTTLYG. The whole CDR3 sequence reads CASSEQGSTTLYGYTF.

This clone came up many times. With the read ending 3 residues before the CDR3 end, the germline J gene is used to fill in that end. This sequence joins TRBV7-2 and TRBJ2-2; 12 bases are shared with TRBD2. CDR1 and CDR2 from the germline V gene are SGHTA and FQGNSA. The CDR3 extends over 15 amino acids. V gave up 5 bases and J gave up 7 bases; unmatched junction bases: 5. This chain's CDR3 is CASSPSGGAVGELFF. The CDR3 DNA, read in part, is TGTGCCAGCAGCCCTAGCGGGGGGGCGGTCGGGGAG.

In its sample, this clone was seen many times. The read finishes 3 residues shy of the CDR3 end, and the germline J gene is used to complete it. The chain employs TRBV20-1 and TRBJ2-5; 10 bases agree with TRBD2. Germline CDR1 reads DFQATT; CDR2 reads SNEGSKA (reference sequence). The CDR3 is made up of 15 amino acids. V trimming: 2 bases; J trimming: 3 bases; junction bases outside the gene matches: 6. Incomplete CDR3 DNA: TGCAGTGCTAGACTAGCGGGGGTAAGGGAAGAGACC. This gives the protein CSARLAGVREET. Given in full, the CDR3 is CSARLAGVREETQYF.

This clone has at least ten counts. The read comes to an end 3 residues before the CDR3 does, leaving the germline J gene to fill in the end. The chain has TRBV6-1 and TRBJ1-5, with D possibly TRBD1 on 5 matching bases. CDR1 is MNHNS, CDR2 SASEGT, per germline. The ends were cut back, 0 bases at V and 6 bases at J, with 12 bases in the middle. The CDR3 has 15 residues. The CDR3 reads CASSEAGQGSQPQHF. CDR3 bases read: TGTGCCAGCAGTGAAGCTGGGCAGGGAAGTCAGCCC.

This clone was found many times. The CDR3 goes on 3 residues after the read ends, and that part is filled in from the germline J gene. The chain employs TRBV7-2 and TRBJ1-1, with D maybe TRBD1 (6 bases). Germline V CDR1 and CDR2: SGHTA, FQGNSA. The ends were cut back, 7 bases at V and 1 base at J, with 10 bases in the middle. The CDR3 length is 13 residues. Partial CDR3 DNA: TGTGCCAGCACCCTACAGGGGAACACTGAA. Encoded protein: CASTLQGNTE. The entire CDR3 protein is CASTLQGNTEAFF.

Only a few counts were recorded for this clone. This CDR3 reads CSAYLRDSPQETQYF. The covered CDR3 bases are TGCAGTGCTTATCTCCGGGACAGCCCTCAAGAGACC. The chain uses TRBV20-1 and TRBJ2-5; 7 bases agree with TRBD1. The read gets to within 3 residues of the CDR3 end, and the germline J gene fills in the rest. The CDR3 contains 15 residues. V trimming: 5 bases; J trimming: 2 bases; junction bases outside the gene matches: 11. CDR1 is DFQATT and CDR2 is SNEGSKA in the germline V gene (reference sequence).

This clone was seen a few times. The observed sequence ends 3 residues before the CDR3 terminus, with the missing tail filled in from the germline J gene. The chain is built from TRBV6-2 or TRBV6-3 and TRBJ1-1; TRBD1 matches 11 bases. This CDR3 comprises 14 residues. V shed 0 bases and J 6 bases; nucleotides not matched to a gene: 0. CDR1 is MNHEY and CDR2 is SVGEGT in the germline V gene. The CDR3 DNA, read in part, is TGTGCCAGCAGTTACTCGGACAGGGGGCCTGAA. It codes for CASSYSDRGPE. The whole CDR3 sequence reads CASSYSDRGPEAFF.

This clone was seen ten or more times. The CDR3 end falls 3 residues outside the read, so it is completed with the germline J gene. The chain has TRBV5-4 and TRBJ1-1, with D uncertain. Germline lookup yields CDR1 SGHNT and CDR2 YYREEE (reference sequence). Deletions cut 7 bases from V and 1 base from J, with 11 bases between. The CDR3 consists of 13 residues. Incomplete CDR3 DNA: TGTGCCAGCTCCCTCATAGAGAACACTGAA. This sequence encodes CASSLIENTE. The full CDR3 is CASSLIENTEAFF.

This clone came up many times. The read comes to an end 3 residues before the CDR3 does, leaving the germline J gene to fill in the end. The chain is built from TRBV15 and TRBJ1-4; 10 bases match TRBD1. V gave up 5 bases and J gave up 8 bases; unmatched junction bases: 8. This CDR3 is 15 amino acids long. Germline assignment: CDR1 LNHNV and CDR2 YYDKDF (reference sequence). This CDR3 is CATSLRQGAGEKLFF. CDR3 bases read: TGTGCCACCAGCCTCAGACAGGGGGCAGGAGAAAAA.

This clone was counted at least ten times. The CDR3 end falls 3 residues outside the read, so it is completed with the germline J gene. The chain is built from TRBV29-1 and TRBJ1-3; D is unresolved. The germline CDR1 and CDR2 sequences are SQVTM and ANQGSEA. CDR3 length: 11 amino acids. Trimming left V 7 bases short and J 3 bases short, with 7 bases between. The CDR3 spells CSAPYGNTIYF. CDR3 bases read: TGCAGCGCACCCTATGGAAACACC.

This clone was seen many times. The read gets to within 3 residues of the CDR3 end, and the germline J gene fills in the rest. The chain recombines TRBV3-1 (or the pseudogene TRBV3-2) with TRBJ1-3; maybe TRBD1 (5 bases). This CDR3 has 15 amino acids. Between the trimmed V and J ends, which lost 4 bases and 0 bases, there was a span of 10 bases. CDR1 and CDR2 (germline): LGHDT, YNNKEL (reference sequence). The CDR3 DNA, read in part, is TGTGCCAGCAGCCGTCAGGGCCCCTCTGGAAACACC. Encoded protein: CASSRQGPSGNT. The full CDR3 protein is CASSRQGPSGNTIYF.

In its sample, this clone was seen many times. The CDR3 end falls 3 residues outside the read, so it is completed with the germline J gene. V is TRBV7-9 and J is TRBJ1-4, with D hard to call. The CDR3 spans 14 residues. The ends were cut back, 5 bases at V and 8 bases at J, with 15 bases in the middle. Germline V lookup: CDR1 SEHNR, CDR2 FQNEAQ (reference sequence). The CDR3 DNA, read in part, is TGTGCCAGCAGCGAGGACTACACGGGCGAAAAA. Amino acids: CASSEDYTGEK. The whole CDR3 reads CASSEDYTGEKLFF. The full variable domain, in which reference TRBV7-9 and TRBJ1-4 provide the parts outside the CDR3, is DTGVSQNPRHKITKRGQNVTFRCDPISEHNRLYWYRQTLGQGPEFLTYFQNEAQLEKSRLLSDRFSAERPKGSFSTLEIQRTEQGDSAMYLCASSEDYTGEKLFFGSGTQLSVL.

Many counts were recorded for this clone. CDR3: CASSFLAGGTDTQYF. CDR3 DNA, as far as it was read: TGTGCCAGCAGCTTCCTAGCGGGGGGGACAGATACG. The chain links TRBV5-6 to TRBJ2-3, with 12 nucleotides matching TRBD2. The DNA ends 3 residues before the CDR3 does, and the rest of the CDR3 is filled in from the germline J gene. This CDR3 contains 15 residues. V shed 2 bases and J 3 bases; nucleotides not matched to a gene: 1. Germline V lookup: CDR1 SGHDT, CDR2 YYEEEE.